This TCR beta chain was sequenced during a study of shared clonotypes between healthy human individuals. Unsorted PBMC replicate PCRs drew on around 270 ng DNA, representing tens of thousands of T cell genomes. Data came from immunoSEQ multiplex PCR; TCRdb stores just in-frame clones and leaves some out. The sample lists roughly 450,000 clones, 79% occurring once. Worth noting for this clone: The antigen remains undetermined.

CDR1 SGHTA and CDR2 FQGNSA come from the germline V gene. The trim removed 4 bases at V and 0 bases at J, leaving 6 bases unmatched. The CDR3 contains 16 residues. Broader study findings: The genetic and exposure-history diversity represented was limited by few donors.

The clonotype comes from a woman in her forties in good health. Some clones in this sample may be carry-over from other donors' samples. J is TRBJ2-3 and V is TRBV7-2; 8 bases line up with TRBD2. The sequencing input was PBMCs. The CDR3 region has the DNA TGTGCCAGCAGCTATTACCGCGGGAGGAGCACAGATACGCAGTATTTT. This translates into CASSYYRGRSTDTQYF.